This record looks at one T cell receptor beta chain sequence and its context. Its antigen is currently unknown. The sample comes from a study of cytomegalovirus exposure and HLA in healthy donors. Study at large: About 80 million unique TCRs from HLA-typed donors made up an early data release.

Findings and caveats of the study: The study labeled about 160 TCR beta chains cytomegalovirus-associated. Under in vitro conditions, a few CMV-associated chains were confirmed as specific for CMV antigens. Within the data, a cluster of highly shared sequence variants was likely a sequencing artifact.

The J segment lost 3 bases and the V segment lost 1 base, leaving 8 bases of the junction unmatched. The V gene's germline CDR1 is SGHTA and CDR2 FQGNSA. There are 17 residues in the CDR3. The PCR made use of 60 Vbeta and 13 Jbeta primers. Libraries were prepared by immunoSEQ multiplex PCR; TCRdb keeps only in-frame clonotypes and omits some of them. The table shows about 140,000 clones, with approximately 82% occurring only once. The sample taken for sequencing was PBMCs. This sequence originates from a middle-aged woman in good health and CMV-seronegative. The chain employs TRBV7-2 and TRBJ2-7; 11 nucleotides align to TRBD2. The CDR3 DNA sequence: TGTGCCAGCAGCTTAGGTCTAGCGGGAGGCTTCGGCTACGAGCAGTACTTC. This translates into CASSLGLAGGFGYEQYF. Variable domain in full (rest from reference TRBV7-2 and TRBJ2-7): GAGVSQSPSNKVTEKGKDVELRCDPISGHTALYWYRQSLGQGLEFLIYFQGNSAPDKSGLPSDRFSAERTGGSVSTLTIQRTQQEDSAVYLCASSLGLAGGFGYEQYFGPGTRLTVT.